Listed below are T cell receptor beta chains from one sample, sequenced in a study of identical twins. A single record per CDR3 protein comes from TCRdb applying MiXCR to the 5' RACE reads. The sample includes approximately 1.8 million distinct CDR3 sequences, around a third of them seen just once. Sequenced: cord blood. All receptors come from a newborn girl in good health. Both conserved end residues are part of each CDR3. D genes are given only for firm matches. Expanded clones get a size class; other rows say once, few or many, or leave the size out.

D: .
size: few
V: TRBV20-1
J: TRBJ2-3
DNA: TGCAGTGCTAGAGTTGTTCAGATGACAGATACGCAGTATTTT
CDR3: CSARVVQMTDTQYF

D: .
size: few
V: TRBV4-1
J: TRBJ2-2
DNA: TGCGCCAGCAGCCAAAGGCCGGGGGGCCTGAACACCGGGGAGCTGTTTTTT
CDR3: CASSQRPGGLNTGELFF

D: .
size: .
V: TRBV3-1
J: TRBJ1-2
DNA: TGTGCCGGCAGCCAAGATGGCAGCTATGGCTACACCTTC
CDR3: CAGSQDGSYGYTF

D: .
size: few
V: TRBV9
J: TRBJ2-7
DNA: TGTGCCAGCAGCGTAGGGGACCCAAACACCTACGAGCAGTACTTC
CDR3: CASSVGDPNTYEQYF

D: .
size: .
V: TRBV10-3
J: TRBJ2-5
DNA: TGTGCCATCAGTGACCCCCAAGAGACCCAGTACTTC
CDR3: CAISDPQETQYF

D: TRBD1
size: .
V: TRBV7-9
J: TRBJ1-4
DNA: TGTGCCAGCAGCACTACAGGGGGTTATAATGAAAAACTGTTTTTT
CDR3: CASSTTGGYNEKLFF

D: TRBD2
size: many
V: TRBV4-2
J: TRBJ2-1
DNA: TGTGCCAGCAGCCCAAGCAGTGGGACTAGCGGGAGTAATGAGCAGTTCTTC
CDR3: CASSPSSGTSGSNEQFF

D: TRBD1
size: .
V: TRBV7-2
J: TRBJ1-6
DNA: TGTGCCAGCACTTGGGGGACAGGGGGCTCAAATTCACCCCTCCACTTT
CDR3: CASTWGTGGSNSPLHF

D: TRBD1
size: .
V: TRBV12-3/TRBV12-4
J: TRBJ2-2
DNA: TGTGCCAGCAGACACGACAGGGATGGCACCGGGGAGCTGTTTTTT
CDR3: CASRHDRDGTGELFF

D: .
size: .
V: TRBV11-2
J: TRBJ2-3
DNA: TGTGCCAGCAGCTTAAATGGGGTGCATACGCAGTATTTT
CDR3: CASSLNGVHTQYF

D: .
size: .
V: TRBV29-1
J: TRBJ2-5
DNA: TGCAGCGCTCGAATCAGTCCAGGGGAGACCCAGTACTTC
CDR3: CSARISPGETQYF

D: TRBD2
size: .
V: TRBV18
J: TRBJ2-7
DNA: TGTGCCAGCTCACCACTAGAACTAGCGACCTACGAGCAGTACTTC
CDR3: CASSPLELATYEQYF

D: .
size: .
V: TRBV6-1
J: TRBJ1-6
DNA: TGTGCCAGCAGACTGGGACCCTATAATTCACCCCTCCACTTT
CDR3: CASRLGPYNSPLHF

D: .
size: .
V: TRBV20-1
J: TRBJ2-1
DNA: TGCAGTGCTAGAGCTCCGGCCCGCAATGAGCAGTTCTTC
CDR3: CSARAPARNEQFF

D: .
size: many
V: TRBV12-3/TRBV12-4
J: TRBJ1-4
DNA: TGTGCCAGCAGTTTATGGGCGGCTAATGAAAAACTGTTTTTT
CDR3: CASSLWAANEKLFF

D: TRBD2
size: .
V: TRBV6-2/TRBV6-3
J: TRBJ2-7
DNA: TGTGCCAGCAGTTACGAGGGACTAGCGGTCTACGAGCAGTACTTC
CDR3: CASSYEGLAVYEQYF

D: .
size: few
V: TRBV6-2/TRBV6-3
J: TRBJ2-1
DNA: TGTGCCCCCCCCGACCGAAGCTCCTACAATGAGCAGTTCTTC
CDR3: CAPPDRSSYNEQFF

D: TRBD2
size: .
V: TRBV4-2
J: TRBJ2-5
DNA: TGTGCCAGCAGCCAAGATAGCACGGCTAGGGGAGGGGAGACCCAGTACTTC
CDR3: CASSQDSTARGGETQYF

D: .
size: few
V: TRBV10-3
J: TRBJ2-1
DNA: TGTGCCATCAGGGTTTACAATGAGCAGTTCTTC
CDR3: CAIRVYNEQFF

D: .
size: .
V: TRBV27
J: TRBJ2-1
DNA: TGTGCCAGCAGTTTACGACCTAGGCTAGCTCACGGATACAATGAGCAGTTCTTC
CDR3: CASSLRPRLAHGYNEQFF

D: .
size: .
V: TRBV3-1
J: TRBJ2-3
DNA: TGTGCCAGCAGCACTACAACGGGGCAGGGTACGCAGTATTTT
CDR3: CASSTTTGQGTQYF

D: TRBD2
size: .
V: TRBV7-2
J: TRBJ2-3
DNA: TGTGCCAGCAGCTTAAGGGCTAGCGGGAGAGGAGATACGCAGTATTTT
CDR3: CASSLRASGRGDTQYF

D: .
size: .
V: TRBV20-1
J: TRBJ2-7
DNA: TGCAGTGCTAGAGATGTGGAGACGGGCGAGCAGTACTTC
CDR3: CSARDVETGEQYF

D: .
size: .
V: TRBV6-2/TRBV6-3
J: TRBJ2-7
DNA: TGTGCCAGCACCCCCCTGTTTGCAGGATCGTTAGCGCTTACCTCCTACGAGCAGTACTTC
CDR3: CASTPLFAGSLALTSYEQYF

D: .
size: .
V: TRBV28
J: TRBJ2-1
DNA: TGTGCCAGCAGTTTCGCTGTTTGGCGGGACAATGAGCAGTTCTTC
CDR3: CASSFAVWRDNEQFF

D: .
size: .
V: TRBV20-1
J: TRBJ1-2
DNA: TGCAGCGCTATCAGTCGTAACTATGGCTACACCTTC
CDR3: CSAISRNYGYTF

D: .
size: .
V: TRBV2
J: TRBJ2-3
DNA: TGTGCCAGCCGGGGGCGCCTCACAGATACGCAGTATTTT
CDR3: CASRGRLTDTQYF

D: .
size: few
V: TRBV20-1
J: TRBJ1-2
DNA: TGCAGTGCTAGAGCTGCGGGCGGTGGCTATGGCTACACCTTC
CDR3: CSARAAGGGYGYTF

D: .
size: few
V: TRBV30
J: TRBJ1-5
DNA: TGTGCCCCCCAGCCCCAGCATTTT
CDR3: CAPQPQHF

D: TRBD2
size: .
V: TRBV10-3
J: TRBJ2-3
DNA: TGTGCCATCAGTGAGTCGACAGCGGGAGGGCCCGGTACGCAGTATTTT
CDR3: CAISESTAGGPGTQYF

D: .
size: .
V: TRBV6-5
J: TRBJ1-1
DNA: TGTGCCAGCAGTTACCAAGAATTTAGACAAGGGATAACTGAAGCTTTCTTT
CDR3: CASSYQEFRQGITEAFF

D: TRBD1
size: .
V: TRBV4-2
J: TRBJ2-3
DNA: TGTGCCAGCAGCCAAGGAGAGACAGGGGGCACAGATACGCAGTATTTT
CDR3: CASSQGETGGTDTQYF

D: TRBD1
size: .
V: TRBV4-2
J: TRBJ1-3
DNA: TGTGCCAGCAGCCAAGCCGGGACAGGGATTGGAAACACCATATATTTT
CDR3: CASSQAGTGIGNTIYF

D: TRBD2
size: .
V: TRBV10-3
J: TRBJ2-4
DNA: TGTGCCATCAGTGAAGCCGCGACTAGCCTAGCCAAAAACATTCAGTACTTC
CDR3: CAISEAATSLAKNIQYF

D: TRBD2
size: .
V: TRBV20-1
J: TRBJ2-2
DNA: TGCAGTGCTAGAGATCTAAGGACTAGCGGGGTGACCGGGGAGCTGTTTTTT
CDR3: CSARDLRTSGVTGELFF

D: .
size: once
V: TRBV5-1
J: TRBJ1-2
DNA: TGCGCCAGCAGCTTGGGATGGGCAGGAAACTATGGCAACACCTTC
CDR3: CASSLGWAGNYGNTF

D: TRBD1
size: once
V: TRBV5-4
J: TRBJ2-4
DNA: TGTGCCAGCAGCTTTACAGGGGGTGGAAACATTCAGTACTTC
CDR3: CASSFTGGGNIQYF

D: .
size: few
V: TRBV3-1
J: TRBJ2-1
DNA: TGTGCCAGCAGCCAAGATACAGGCGTATCCTACAATGAGCAGTTCTTC
CDR3: CASSQDTGVSYNEQFF

D: .
size: .
V: TRBV5-1
J: TRBJ2-7
DNA: TGCGCCAGCAGCTTGGGGACTACACTCTACAATGAGCAGTACTTC
CDR3: CASSLGTTLYNEQYF

D: .
size: .
V: TRBV7-9
J: TRBJ1-2
DNA: TGTGCCAGCAGCTTAGATTGGATTGAGGGAGGCTACACCTTC
CDR3: CASSLDWIEGGYTF

D: TRBD2
size: .
V: TRBV5-1
J: TRBJ2-3
DNA: TGCGCCAGCAGCCTTGGGACTAGCGCCTCATTGCATACGCAGTATTTT
CDR3: CASSLGTSASLHTQYF

D: TRBD2
size: few
V: TRBV6-1
J: TRBJ2-3
DNA: TGTGCCAGCAGCCGCCGGGGGGGGGGTATAGGTAGCACAGATACGCAGTATTTT
CDR3: CASSRRGGGIGSTDTQYF